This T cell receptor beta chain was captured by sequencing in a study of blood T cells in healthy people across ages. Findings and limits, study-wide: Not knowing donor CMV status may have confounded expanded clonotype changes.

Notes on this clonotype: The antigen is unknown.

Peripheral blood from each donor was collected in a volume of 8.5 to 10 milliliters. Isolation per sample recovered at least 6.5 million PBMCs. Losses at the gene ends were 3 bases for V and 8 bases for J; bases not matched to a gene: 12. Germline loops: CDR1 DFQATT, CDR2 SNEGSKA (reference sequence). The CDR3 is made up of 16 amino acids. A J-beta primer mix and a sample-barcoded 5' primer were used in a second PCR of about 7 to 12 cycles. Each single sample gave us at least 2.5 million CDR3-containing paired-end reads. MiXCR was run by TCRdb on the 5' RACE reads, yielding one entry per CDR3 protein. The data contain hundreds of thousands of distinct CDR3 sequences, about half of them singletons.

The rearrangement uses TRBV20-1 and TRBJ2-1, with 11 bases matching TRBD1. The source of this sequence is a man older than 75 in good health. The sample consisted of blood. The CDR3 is CSARIFSGQGVYEQFF. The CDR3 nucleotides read TGCAGTGCTAGGATCTTCTCGGGACAGGGGGTTTATGAGCAGTTCTTC.